These 26 T cell receptor beta chains were all obtained from the same sample, sequenced in a study of spatial heterogeneity in lung cancer (dated by TCRdb to the late 2010s). The research as a whole found: A correlation was observed between the number of expanded intratumoral alpha and beta TCRs and the tumor nonsynonymous mutation count.

The intended sense of this specimen's time point label: sample taken at primary tumor resection. Receptor libraries were prepared by 5' RACE. TCRdb shows the sequencer as NextSeq 500. The raw public data were reprocessed by TCRdb itself: fastp quality trimming at Q25, MiXCR clonotype calling, in-frame beta chains only. Merged by CDR3 protein, the rows form single entries marked with the most common genes and DNA. The sample profile shows about 9,300 distinct CDR3 sequences; 6.3% of them were found once. The leading ten clones occupy about 31% of the sample. These receptors have no identified antigens. The sequences come from lung tumor tissue, collected at surgery. The receptors were gathered from a male donor with early-stage non-small cell lung cancer.

The sample holds many counts of this clonotype. The chain couples TRBV10-3 to TRBJ2-1, with 10 bases lining up with TRBD2. The CDR3 runs 16 residues. The V gene's germline CDR1 is ENHRY and CDR2 SYGVKD. J lost 10 bases, V lost 0 bases, and 9 bases had no gene match. The CDR3 is CAISESGSGGSSEQFF. Here the CDR3 DNA reads TGTGCCATCAGTGAGTCTGGTAGCGGGGGGTCGAGCGAGCAGTTCTTC.

In its sample, this clonotype ranks as medium-sized. The chain combines TRBV6-1 with TRBJ1-3; weak D call: TRBD1 (5 bases). The V gene's germline CDR1 is MNHNS and CDR2 SASEGT. CDR3 length equals 14 residues. The V gene lost 1 base and the J gene lost 6 bases, with 10 bases spanning the gap. In DNA, the CDR3 is TGTGCCAGCAGTGAAGGCAGGGTTTTAAACACCATATATTTT. Translation gives CASSEGRVLNTIYF.

This sequence joins TRBV7-9 and TRBJ2-3, with D unclear. V dropped 8 bases and J dropped 6 bases, with 18 bases sitting between them. Germline-derived CDR1 and CDR2 are SEHNR and FQNEAQ (reference sequence). CDR3 length: 14 residues. The CDR3 is CASLSPLGTDTQYF. The CDR3 DNA sequence: TGTGCCAGCCTCTCCCCCTTGGGTACGGATACGCAGTATTTT.

This clonotype occurred many times. The chain employs TRBV7-6 and TRBJ2-2; 7 bases agree with TRBD1. The germline V gene has CDR1 SGHVS and CDR2 FNYEAQ. After removal of 6 bases from V and 1 base from J, the junction contained 2 bases not matched to a gene. The CDR3 covers 14 residues. CDR3 in DNA: TGTGCCAGCAGAAGGACAGGGAACACCGGGGAGCTGTTTTTT. It specifies CASRRTGNTGELFF.

About this clonotype itself: This may arise from a read error, as a much more abundant clone is one base away. The V gene is TRBV28, the J gene TRBJ1-6; TRBD1 might be the D (6 bases). Per germline, CDR1 MDHEN and CDR2 SYDVKM. The CDR3 loop spans 15 amino acids. The CDR3 loop reads CGSSLWTENNSPLHF. The CDR3 DNA reads as TGTGGCAGCAGTTTATGGACAGAAAATAATTCACCCCTCCACTTT.

This clonotype was observed many times. The chain combines TRBV27 with TRBJ2-5; D possibly corresponds to TRBD1 (6 bases). The germline V and J ends were trimmed by 6 bases and 9 bases, with 23 bases remaining between them. The CDR3 sequence is 15 residues long. Germline CDR1 is MNHEY and CDR2 is SMNVEV (reference sequence). The CDR3 DNA sequence: TGTGCCAGCAGATCAAGTGACAGGACCTTGGGGGCCCAGTACTTC. Its protein product is CASRSSDRTLGAQYF.

This clonotype was found many times. This chain joins TRBV15 and TRBJ2-5; perhaps D is TRBD1 or TRBD2 (6 bases each). Germline CDR1 is LNHNV and CDR2 is YYDKDF (reference sequence). This CDR3 is built from 14 residues. With 3 bases removed from V and 4 bases from J, the gap between germline ends came to 12 bases. The CDR3 protein is CATSSEGGGETQYF. CDR3 in DNA: TGTGCCACCAGCAGTGAGGGGGGAGGAGAGACCCAGTACTTC.

This clonotype has at least ten counts. This sequence joins TRBV23-1 and TRBJ2-1; 14 bases are a match to TRBD2. TRBV23-1 is filed as an ORF, its function uncertain. V gave up 1 base and J gave up 9 bases; unmatched junction bases: 8. CDR3 length: 17 residues. The CDR3 DNA reads as TGCGCCAGCAGTCAATGCACCGGGACTAGCGGGGGTTGTGAGCAGTTCTTC. Translating it yields CASSQCTGTSGGCEQFF.

This clonotype was seen ten or more times. The chain carries TRBV12-3 or TRBV12-4 and TRBJ2-3, with a possible D match to TRBD2 (6 bases). V was pared by 8 bases and J by 4 bases, with 16 bases between. This CDR3 is built from 14 residues. DNA of the CDR3: TGTGCCAGCCGCTTAGCGCGGGGCGCAGATACGCAGTATTTT. Its protein is CASRLARGADTQYF.

Many counts were recorded for this clonotype. The CDR3 region is CASSKGPTNNEQFF. CDR3 DNA sequence: TGTGCCAGCAGTAAAGGACCTACTAACAATGAGCAGTTCTTC. The J gene is TRBJ2-1, the V gene TRBV27; D is unresolved. V dropped 5 bases and J dropped 5 bases, with 13 bases sitting between them. The CDR3 spans 14 residues. Germline CDR1 and CDR2: MNHEY and SMNVEV (reference sequence).

This clonotype appeared many times. This chain uses TRBV20-1 with TRBJ1-2; 9 bases are a match to TRBD1. Per the germline V gene, CDR1 is DFQATT and CDR2 is SNEGSKA (reference sequence). V trimming: 3 bases; J trimming: 5 bases; junction bases outside the gene matches: 7. CDR3 length: 14 residues. CDR3 protein: CSASLSDRGYGYTF. CDR3 DNA sequence: TGCAGTGCTAGCCTCTCCGACAGGGGGTATGGCTACACCTTC.

This clonotype has only a few counts. V usage is TRBV29-1 and J usage is TRBJ2-3, with TRBD2 identical over 7 bases. Losses at the gene ends were 5 bases for V and 5 bases for J; bases not matched to a gene: 10. CDR1 SQVTM and CDR2 ANQGSEA come from the germline V gene. CDR3 size: 14 residues. CDR3 loop: CSVLPAGVGDTQYF. The DNA of the CDR3 is TGCAGCGTTCTGCCCGCGGGAGTAGGAGATACGCAGTATTTT.

This clonotype showed up many times. J is TRBJ2-3 and V is TRBV20-1; a weak D match, TRBD1 (5 bases). Trimming left V 6 bases short and J 0 bases short, with 19 bases between. Germline loops: CDR1 DFQATT, CDR2 SNEGSKA (reference sequence). The CDR3 sequence is 16 residues long. The CDR3 nucleotides read TGCAGTGCGCCGACACTGGACACGTCTAGCACAGATACGCAGTATTTT. Protein product: CSAPTLDTSSTDTQYF.

This clonotype appeared many times. The genes are TRBV28 and TRBJ2-1; TRBD2 agrees at 16 bases. V dropped 6 bases and J dropped 15; count of bases not matched to a gene: 11. Germline V gene data show CDR1 as MDHEN and CDR2 as SYDVKM. This CDR3 has 15 amino acids. The CDR3 spells CASRETGLAGGRLFF. CDR3 nucleotide sequence: TGTGCCAGCAGGGAGACGGGACTAGCGGGGGGGCGTCTGTTCTTC.

This clonotype was found many times. V usage is TRBV5-4 and J usage is TRBJ1-1; D is unresolved. CDR1 and CDR2 (germline): SGHNT, YYREEE (reference sequence). The V end lost 4 bases, the J end lost 2 bases, and 9 bases lay between the germline ends. The CDR3 sequence is 13 residues long. CDR3 sequence (DNA): TGTGCCAGCAGCCGTAAGGACAACACTGAAGCTTTCTTT. Protein: CASSRKDNTEAFF.

This clonotype was detected ten times or more. This chain connects TRBV11-2 to TRBJ1-1; D unresolved. Germline V lookup: CDR1 SGHAT, CDR2 FQNNGV. The length of the CDR3 is 14 residues. Trimming removed 3 bases at V and 1 base at J, with 9 bases between. The CDR3 spells CASSLNIPNTEAFF. CDR3 DNA sequence: TGTGCCAGCAGCTTGAACATACCGAACACTGAAGCTTTCTTT.

This clonotype showed up many times. The CDR3 sequence is CSEAGGRGTDTQYF. The CDR3 nucleotides are TGCAGTGAAGCGGGGGGCCGGGGGACAGATACGCAGTATTTT. The chain employs TRBV20-1 and TRBJ2-3, with 9 bases lining up with TRBD2. The CDR3 runs to 14 residues. The germline V gene encodes CDR1 DFQATT and CDR2 SNEGSKA (reference sequence). V was clipped by 7 bases and J by 3 bases; unmatched bases: 8.

J is TRBJ1-6 and V is TRBV6-4, with D hard to call. V was trimmed by 4 bases and J by 2 bases, leaving 9 bases between them. The V gene's germline CDR1 is MRHNA and CDR2 SNTAGT. This CDR3 has 15 amino acids. The DNA for the CDR3 is TGTGCCAGCAGTGCCCAAGGCGCCTATAATTCACCCCTCCACTTT. This sequence encodes CASSAQGAYNSPLHF.

Many counts were recorded for this clonotype. This chain links TRBV6-2 or TRBV6-3 with TRBJ2-3; D is uncertain. Germline V lookup: CDR1 MNHEY, CDR2 SVGEGT. The CDR3 loop spans 12 amino acids. V lost 8 bases, J lost 4 bases, and 10 bases lay in between. DNA of the CDR3: TGTGCCAGCGGTCGAGCTGCAGATACGCAGTATTTT. Translating gives CASGRAADTQYF.

This clonotype was recorded many times. The rearrangement joins TRBV12-5 to TRBJ2-1; D ambiguous. V was trimmed by 1 base and J by 1 base, leaving 5 bases between them. The germline V gene has CDR1 LGHNT and CDR2 FRNRAP. The CDR3 totals 14 residues. The CDR3 reads CASGLGGSYNEQFF. CDR3 in DNA: TGTGCTAGTGGTTTGGGGGGTTCCTACAATGAGCAGTTCTTC.

In its sample, this clonotype was seen many times. The chain carries TRBV29-1 and TRBJ1-5, with D hard to call. Germline V gene data show CDR1 as SQVTM and CDR2 as ANQGSEA. Trimming removed 4 bases at V and 2 bases at J, with 9 bases between. The CDR3 length is 13 residues. The CDR3 DNA reads TGCAGCGTTGGCGTCCATCGCAATCAGCCCCAGCATTTT. Translating gives CSVGVHRNQPQHF.

By sample fraction, this clonotype is medium-sized (0.01 to 0.1%). The V call is TRBV7-2, the J call TRBJ2-6; D remains unclear. Trimming pared 3 bases from V and 2 bases from J, leaving 8 bases between. The germline CDR1 and CDR2 sequences are SGHTA and FQGNSA. CDR3 length equals 15 residues. This CDR3 is CASSFGDPGANVLTF. As DNA, the CDR3 is TGTGCCAGCAGCTTTGGAGATCCTGGGGCCAACGTCCTGACTTTC.

The sample holds many counts of this clonotype. V is TRBV6-5 and J is TRBJ2-4; D could derive from TRBD1 or TRBD2 (5 bases each). V was pared by 0 bases and J by 0 bases, with 9 bases between. This CDR3 comprises 16 residues. Germline V gene data show CDR1 as MNHEY and CDR2 as SVGAGI. The CDR3 sequence: CASSYSWDVAKNIQYF. Written as DNA, the CDR3 is TGTGCCAGCAGTTACTCGTGGGACGTAGCCAAAAACATTCAGTACTTC.

By share, this clonotype counts as medium-sized. The J gene is TRBJ2-2, the V gene TRBV10-3; D is unclear. The CDR3 length is 14 residues. The V and J ends lost 6 bases and 5 bases respectively, with 13 bases between them. Germline loops: CDR1 ENHRY, CDR2 SYGVKD. Here the CDR3 reads CAIRSSLLTGELFF. CDR3 nucleotides: TGTGCCATCAGATCCTCCCTTTTAACCGGGGAGCTGTTTTTT.

The rearrangement uses TRBV7-2 and TRBJ2-5; unclear D gene. Germline V lookup: CDR1 SGHTA, CDR2 FQGNSA. Deletions cut 5 bases from V and 2 bases from J, with 15 bases between. The CDR3 has 15 residues. The CDR3 region is CASSMLWGKQETQYF. CDR3 coding DNA: TGTGCCAGCAGCATGCTTTGGGGAAAGCAAGAGACCCAGTACTTC.

This clonotype ranks as medium-sized. The chain is built from TRBV27 and TRBJ2-7; D not resolved. There are 13 residues in the CDR3. The germline gives CDR1 MNHEY, CDR2 SMNVEV (reference sequence). Trimming pared 4 bases from V and 1 base from J, leaving 8 bases between. CDR3 sequence: CASSSPFSYEQYF. The CDR3 coding sequence is TGTGCCAGCAGTTCCCCCTTTTCCTACGAGCAGTACTTC.